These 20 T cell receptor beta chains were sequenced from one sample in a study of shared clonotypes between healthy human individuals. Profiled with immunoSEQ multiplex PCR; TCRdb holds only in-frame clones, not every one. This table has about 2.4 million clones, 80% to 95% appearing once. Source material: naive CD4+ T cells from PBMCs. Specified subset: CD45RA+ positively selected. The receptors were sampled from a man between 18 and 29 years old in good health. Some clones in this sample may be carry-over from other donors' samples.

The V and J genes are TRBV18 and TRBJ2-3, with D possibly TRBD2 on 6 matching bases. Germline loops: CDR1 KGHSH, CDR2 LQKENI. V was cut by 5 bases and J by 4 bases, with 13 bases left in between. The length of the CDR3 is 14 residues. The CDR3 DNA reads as TGTGCCAGCTCAACCGGACTAAGCCCAGATACGCAGTATTTT. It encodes CASSTGLSPDTQYF.

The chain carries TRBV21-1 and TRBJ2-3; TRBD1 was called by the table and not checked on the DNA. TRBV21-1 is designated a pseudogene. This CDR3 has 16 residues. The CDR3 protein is CASSGHRDATTDTQYF. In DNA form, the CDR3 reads TGTGCCAGCAGCGGCCACAGGGATGCTACGACAGATACGCAGTATTTT.

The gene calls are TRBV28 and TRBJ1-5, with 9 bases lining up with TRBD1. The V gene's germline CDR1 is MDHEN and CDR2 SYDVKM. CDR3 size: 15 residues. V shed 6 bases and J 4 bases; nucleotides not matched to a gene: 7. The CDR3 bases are TGTGCCAGCAGGGGGACAGGGACAGCTAATCAGCCCCAGCATTTT. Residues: CASRGTGTANQPQHF.

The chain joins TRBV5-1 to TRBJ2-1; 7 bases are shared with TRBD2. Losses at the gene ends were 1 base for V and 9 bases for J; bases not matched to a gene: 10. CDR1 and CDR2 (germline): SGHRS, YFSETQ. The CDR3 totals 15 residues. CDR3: CASSLTGGSRVEQFF. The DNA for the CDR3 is TGCGCCAGCAGCTTGACCGGCGGGAGTAGGGTTGAGCAGTTCTTC.

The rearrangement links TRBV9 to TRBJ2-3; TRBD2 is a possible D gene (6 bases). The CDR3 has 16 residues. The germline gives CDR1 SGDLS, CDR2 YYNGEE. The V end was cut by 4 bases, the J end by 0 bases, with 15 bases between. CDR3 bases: TGTGCCAGCAGCCAGATCCTAGCGTCAAGCACAGATACGCAGTATTTT. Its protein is CASSQILASSTDTQYF.

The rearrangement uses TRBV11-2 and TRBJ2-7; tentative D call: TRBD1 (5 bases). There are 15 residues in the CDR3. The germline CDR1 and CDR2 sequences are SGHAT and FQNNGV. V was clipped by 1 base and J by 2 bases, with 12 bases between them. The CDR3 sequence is CASSLARTPPYEQYF. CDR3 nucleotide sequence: TGTGCCAGCAGCTTAGCCCGGACACCCCCCTACGAGCAGTACTTC.

This CDR3 is CASSLNQASANSPLHF. The CDR3 coding sequence is TGTGCCAGCAGCTTAAACCAGGCGTCGGCTAATTCACCCCTCCACTTT. This chain joins TRBV11-2 and TRBJ1-6; D call uncertain. The CDR3 consists of 16 residues. The V and J ends lost 2 bases and 6 bases respectively, with 14 bases between them. The germline CDR1 and CDR2 sequences are SGHAT and FQNNGV. Variable domain in full (rest from reference TRBV11-2 and TRBJ1-6): EAGVAQSPRYKIIEKRQSVAFWCNPISGHATLYWYQQILGQGPKLLIQFQNNGVVDDSQLPKDRFSAERLKGVDSTLKIQPAKLEDSAVYLCASSLNQASANSPLHFGNGTRLTVT.

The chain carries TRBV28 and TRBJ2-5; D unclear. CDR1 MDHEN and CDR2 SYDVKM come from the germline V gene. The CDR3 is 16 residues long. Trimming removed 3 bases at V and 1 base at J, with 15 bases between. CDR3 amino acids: CASSFRVRITQETQYF. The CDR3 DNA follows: TGTGCCAGCAGTTTTCGCGTCCGGATAACCCAAGAGACCCAGTACTTC.

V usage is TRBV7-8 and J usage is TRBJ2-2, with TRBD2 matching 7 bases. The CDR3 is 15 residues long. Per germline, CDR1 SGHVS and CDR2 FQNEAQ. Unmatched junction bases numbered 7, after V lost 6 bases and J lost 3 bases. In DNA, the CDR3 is TGTGCCAGCAGGTTGGGGAGGGCCGACACCGGGGAGCTGTTTTTT. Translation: CASRLGRADTGELFF.

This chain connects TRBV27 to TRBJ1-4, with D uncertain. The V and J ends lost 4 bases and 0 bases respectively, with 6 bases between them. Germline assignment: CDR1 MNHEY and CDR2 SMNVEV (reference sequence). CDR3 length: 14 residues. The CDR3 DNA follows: TGTGCCAGCAGTTCTGTTTCAACTAATGAAAAACTGTTTTTT. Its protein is CASSSVSTNEKLFF.

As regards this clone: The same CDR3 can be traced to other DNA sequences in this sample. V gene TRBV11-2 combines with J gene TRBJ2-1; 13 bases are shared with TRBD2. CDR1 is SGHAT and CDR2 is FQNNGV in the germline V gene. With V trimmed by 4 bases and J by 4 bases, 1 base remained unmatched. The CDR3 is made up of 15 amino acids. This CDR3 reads CASSWTSGSYNEQFF. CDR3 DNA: TGTGCCAGCAGCTGGACTAGCGGGAGTTACAATGAGCAGTTCTTC.

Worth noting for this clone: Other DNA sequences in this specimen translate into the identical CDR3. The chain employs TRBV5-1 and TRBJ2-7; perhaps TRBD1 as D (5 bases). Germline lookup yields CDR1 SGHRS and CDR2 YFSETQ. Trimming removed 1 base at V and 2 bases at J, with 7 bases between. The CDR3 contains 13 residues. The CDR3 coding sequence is TGCGCCAGCAGCTTGCGACAGACCTACGAGCAGTACTTC. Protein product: CASSLRQTYEQYF.

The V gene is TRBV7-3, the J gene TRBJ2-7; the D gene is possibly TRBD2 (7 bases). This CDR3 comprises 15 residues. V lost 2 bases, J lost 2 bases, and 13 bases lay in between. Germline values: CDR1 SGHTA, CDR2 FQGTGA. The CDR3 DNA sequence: TGTGCCAGCAGCTTACTAGGGGGAGGGGCCTACGAGCAGTACTTC. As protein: CASSLLGGGAYEQYF.

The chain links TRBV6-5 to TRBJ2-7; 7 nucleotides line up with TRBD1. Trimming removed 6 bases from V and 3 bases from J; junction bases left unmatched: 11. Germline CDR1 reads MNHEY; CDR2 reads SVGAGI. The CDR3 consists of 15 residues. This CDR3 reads CASSPDRATFYEQYF. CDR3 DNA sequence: TGTGCCAGCAGCCCCGACAGGGCAACCTTCTACGAGCAGTACTTC.

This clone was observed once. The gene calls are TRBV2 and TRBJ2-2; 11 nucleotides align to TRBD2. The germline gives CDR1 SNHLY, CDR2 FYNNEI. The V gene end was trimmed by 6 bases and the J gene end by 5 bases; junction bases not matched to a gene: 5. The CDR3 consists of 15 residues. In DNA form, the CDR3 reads TGTGCCAGCAGCACTAGCGGGAGTCTTACCGGGGAGCTGTTTTTT. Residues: CASSTSGSLTGELFF.

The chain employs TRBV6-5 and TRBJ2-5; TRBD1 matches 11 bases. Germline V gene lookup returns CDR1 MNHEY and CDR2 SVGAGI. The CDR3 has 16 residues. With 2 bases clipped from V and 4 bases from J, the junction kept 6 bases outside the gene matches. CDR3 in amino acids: CASSYIGQGATETQYF. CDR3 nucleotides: TGTGCCAGCAGTTACATCGGACAGGGGGCCACAGAGACCCAGTACTTC.

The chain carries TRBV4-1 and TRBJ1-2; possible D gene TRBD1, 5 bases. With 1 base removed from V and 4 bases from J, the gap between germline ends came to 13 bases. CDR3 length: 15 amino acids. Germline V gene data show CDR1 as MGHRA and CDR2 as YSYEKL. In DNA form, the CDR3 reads TGCGCCAGCAGCCAAGGGGGGGACGGCTCCTATGGCTACACCTTC. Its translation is CASSQGGDGSYGYTF.

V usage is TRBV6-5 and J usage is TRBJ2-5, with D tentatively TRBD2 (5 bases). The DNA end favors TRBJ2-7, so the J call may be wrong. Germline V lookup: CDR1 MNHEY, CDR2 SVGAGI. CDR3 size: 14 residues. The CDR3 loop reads CASRLSTGSYEQYF. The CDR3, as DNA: TGTGCCAGCAGACTCTCGACGGGAAGCTACGAGCAGTACTTC.

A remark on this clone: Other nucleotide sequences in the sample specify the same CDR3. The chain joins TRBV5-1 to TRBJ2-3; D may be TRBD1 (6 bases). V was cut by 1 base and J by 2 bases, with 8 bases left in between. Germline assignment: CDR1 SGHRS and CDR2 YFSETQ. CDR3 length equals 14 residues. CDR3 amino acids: CASSLTGYTDTQYF. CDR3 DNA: TGCGCCAGCAGCTTGACAGGGTACACAGATACGCAGTATTTT.

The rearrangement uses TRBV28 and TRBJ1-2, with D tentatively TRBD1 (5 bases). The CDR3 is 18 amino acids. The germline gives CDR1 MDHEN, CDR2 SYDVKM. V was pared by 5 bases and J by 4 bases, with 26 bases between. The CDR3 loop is CASSRSGSGKGRLYGYTF. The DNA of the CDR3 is TGTGCCAGCAGTCGTTCAGGGTCAGGAAAGGGACGGCTCTATGGCTACACCTTC.